The clone carrying this T cell receptor beta chain occurred once. CDR1 and CDR2 from the germline V gene are KGHSH and LQKENI. J was trimmed by 7 bases and V by 0 bases; bases with no gene match: 11. The CDR3 sequence is 18 residues long. The data are from a study of control samples from healthy donors and cancer patients. Using immunoSEQ multiplex PCR, the repertoire was profiled, and TCRdb retains in-frame clones only, with some absent. The sample has 150,000 to 200,000 clones; roughly 91% are singletons. The specimen was blood. The chain has TRBV18 and TRBJ2-1; 11 bases fit TRBD2. The TCR sequence derives from a woman under 40 in good health. CDR3 coding DNA: TGTGCCAGCTCACCACCTAGCGGGGGGGCCTTCAGGAGGAATGAGCAGTTCTTC. Encoded protein: CASSPPSGGAFRRNEQFF.